This TCR beta chain was observed in a study of cytomegalovirus exposure and HLA in healthy donors. Primers for the PCR totalled 60 Vbeta and 13 Jbeta. The repertoire was sequenced with immunoSEQ multiplex PCR; TCRdb's copy has only in-frame clones and lacks some. The listing records tens of thousands of clones. Whole-study findings and limits: There were a few CMV-associated chains whose specificity for CMV antigens was confirmed in vitro.

As concerns this clone: What it binds is unknown.

Material for sequencing was PBMCs. The clonotype comes from a man aged 30 to 39 in good health and CMV-seropositive.

The CDR3 bases are TGCGCCAGCAGGGACGGGACAGAAAGCAATCAGCCCCAGCATTTT. Its translation is CASRDGTESNQPQHF. The chain carries TRBV5-1 and TRBJ1-5, with 7 positions matching TRBD1. V dropped 5 bases and J dropped 1; count of bases not matched to a gene: 6. This CDR3 is 15 amino acids long. Germline CDR1 and CDR2: SGHRS and YFSETQ.